The TCR beta chain described here comes from a study of T cell therapy after organ transplantation. Study background: T cell doses, up to 6, came every 2 weeks; follow-up lasted 25 to 35 weeks. Across 2 to 6 intravenous infusions, patients got a median of 1.92 x 10^8 CMV-specific T cells.

The V gene lost 7 bases and the J gene lost 0 bases, with 4 bases spanning the gap. The germline V gene has CDR1 MNHEY and CDR2 SMNVEV (reference sequence). This CDR3 is built from 13 residues. Assay used: immunoSEQ multiplex PCR; TCRdb lists only in-frame clones, some missing. Of under 2,000 clones listed, roughly 80% are singletons. A word on this clone: Its specificity is not known.

This sequence was found in a human patient who had received a solid organ transplant and had CMV disease. Sequenced here: CD8+ T cells from blood, sampled before autologous CMV-specific T cell therapy. The J gene is TRBJ2-6, the V gene TRBV27; D remains ambiguous. The CDR3 DNA reads TGTGCCAGCAAAAGCTCTGGGGCCAACGTCCTGACTTTC. Protein product: CASKSSGANVLTF.